These T cell receptor beta chains were read from a single sample in a study of blood T cell repertoires in COVID-19. Clones were sequenced by immunoSEQ multiplex PCR, and TCRdb holds only the in-frame ones, with some missing. The sample has around 320,000 clones; around 88% are singletons. Sample: peripheral blood. Every receptor here comes from a woman in her thirties who had recovered from COVID-19. CDR3s include the opening cysteine and the closing phenylalanine or tryptophan. The D gene is left open where the match is weak. Clone size is not always given. Where it is, it says once, few, many or a class for expanded clones.

J gene | D gene | clone size | V gene | CDR3 DNA | CDR3 protein
TRBJ1-5 | . | . | TRBV6-4 | TGTGCCAGCAGTGCGGAGGGCGGCAATCAGCCCCAGCATTTT | CASSAEGGNQPQHF
TRBJ1-1 | . | . | TRBV2 | TGTGCCAGCAGCTACCGACGGGGGAACACTGAAGCTTTCTTT | CASSYRRGNTEAFF
TRBJ2-3 | . | . | TRBV20-1 | TGCAGTGCTAGACGGGGGGATACGCAGTATTTT | CSARRGDTQYF
TRBJ2-7 | . | . | TRBV6-1 | TGTGCCAGCAGTGAAGGTTTCGGCTCCTACGAGCAGTACTTC | CASSEGFGSYEQYF
TRBJ2-2 | . | . | TRBV28 | TGTGCCAGCAGTCCCTACGGGGGGCGAAGAACCGGGGAGCTGTTTTTT | CASSPYGGRRTGELFF
TRBJ1-5 | . | . | TRBV19 | TGTGCCAGTAGTAACGGACTGCATGGCAATCAGCCCCAGCATTTT | CASSNGLHGNQPQHF
TRBJ1-1 | . | . | TRBV19 | TGTGCCAGTAGTATGCGGGGTGGGAACACTGAAGCTTTCTTT | CASSMRGGNTEAFF
TRBJ2-5 | . | many | TRBV2 | TGTGCCAGCAGTTCAATGGGGGGGGCTGGGGAGACCCAGTACTTC | CASSSMGGAGETQYF
TRBJ2-7 | TRBD2 | . | TRBV6-2/TRBV6-3 | TGTGCCAGCAGTTGGACTAGCGGGGGGGACGAGCAGTACTTC | CASSWTSGGDEQYF
TRBJ2-1 | TRBD2 | . | TRBV5-1 | TGCGCCAGCAGCTTGGGGCGGGGGGTTTACAATGAGCAGTTCTTC | CASSLGRGVYNEQFF
TRBJ2-2 | TRBD2 | . | TRBV7-7 | TGTGCCAGCAGCCCCATCCTGGGGAGGGAAACCGGGGAGCTGTTTTTT | CASSPILGRETGELFF
TRBJ1-5 | TRBD1 | . | TRBV7-3 | TGTGCCAGCAGCCCAAAAGGGACAGGGGCTCAGCCCCAGCATTTT | CASSPKGTGAQPQHF
TRBJ2-7 | TRBD1 | . | TRBV24-1 | TGTGCCACCAGCGACAGACAGGGAAGGGAGCAGTACTTC | CATSDRQGREQYF
TRBJ1-4 | . | . | TRBV7-9 | TGTGCCAGCAGCGGCAGCAGGCCCTCAACTAATGAAAAACTGTTTTTT | CASSGSRPSTNEKLFF
TRBJ2-3 | TRBD1 | . | TRBV7-3 | TGTGCCAGCAACGTGGGGACAGGGCCCCTCACAGATACGCAGTATTTT | CASNVGTGPLTDTQYF
TRBJ2-1 | . | . | TRBV19 | TGTGCCAGTAATCCACAGGGCTGGGATGAGCAGTTCTTC | CASNPQGWDEQFF
TRBJ1-4 | . | . | TRBV25-1 | TGTGCCAGCAGTGAATTGGGAAGGGGGAAGACAAATGAAAAACTGTTTTTT | CASSELGRGKTNEKLFF
TRBJ1-4 | . | . | TRBV4-3 | TGCGCCAGCAGCCAAGTTTGGGCCATAATTAATGAAAAACTGTTTTTT | CASSQVWAIINEKLFF
TRBJ1-4 | TRBD1 | . | TRBV19 | TGTGCCAGTAGTCGCGCAGGGGGGACAACTAATGAAAAACTGTTTTTT | CASSRAGGTTNEKLFF
TRBJ1-6 | TRBD1 | . | TRBV7-7 | TGTGCCAGCAGCTTACACGGGACAGGAAATTCACCCCTCCACTTT | CASSLHGTGNSPLHF
TRBJ2-5 | TRBD1 | . | TRBV5-5 | TGTGCCAGCAGCTTGGTTTGGACAGGGGTAGAGACCCAGTACTTC | CASSLVWTGVETQYF
TRBJ2-1 | TRBD2 | . | TRBV6-6 | TGTGCCAGCACTCCGGGACTAGCGGGCCCCCACAATGAGCAGTTCTTC | CASTPGLAGPHNEQFF
TRBJ1-5 | . | . | TRBV3-1/TRBV3-2 | TGTGCCAGCAGCCAAGGGGAGGGCAGGGTCAATCAGCCCCAGCATTTT | CASSQGEGRVNQPQHF
TRBJ1-3 | . | . | TRBV6-5 | TGTGCCAGCAGTTACGGGCAGTCTGGAAACACCATATATTTT | CASSYGQSGNTIYF
TRBJ2-3 | TRBD2 | . | TRBV11-3 | TGTGCCAGCAGCTCCGGACTAGCGGTTGCGGATACGCAGTATTTT | CASSSGLAVADTQYF
TRBJ1-5 | TRBD1 | few | TRBV6-4 | TGTGCCAGTCCCTCTGACAGGGGAAGACAGCCCCAGCATTTT | CASPSDRGRQPQHF
TRBJ1-5 | . | . | TRBV21-1 | TGTGCCAGCAGCTACACAGGTCCGGGAGGACGCAATCAGCCCCAGCATTTT | CASSYTGPGGRNQPQHF
TRBJ1-1 | . | . | TRBV5-1 | TGCGCCAGCAGCTTGGAGTTCGGTTACACTGAAGCTTTCTTT | CASSLEFGYTEAFF
TRBJ1-3 | . | . | TRBV27 | TGTGCCAGCAGTGCAGACAGGGGAAACACCATATATTTT | CASSADRGNTIYF
TRBJ1-5 | TRBD1 | once | TRBV27 | TGTGCCAGCAGTTCCGCAAGGGACAGTGCTTATAGCAATCAGCCCCAGCATTTT | CASSSARDSAYSNQPQHF
TRBJ2-5 | . | . | TRBV2 | TGTGCCAGCAGGTCCAACCTAGGAACAGGGACCCAGTACTTC | CASRSNLGTGTQYF
TRBJ1-5 | . | . | TRBV6-2/TRBV6-3 | TGTGCCAGCAGTGACCTAGAGGGAGGACCCCGGGGCAATCAGCCCCAGCATTTT | CASSDLEGGPRGNQPQHF
TRBJ2-7 | . | . | TRBV15 | TGTGCCACCAGCAGAGATAGCGCGGACGGGTCCTACGAGCAGTACTTC | CATSRDSADGSYEQYF
TRBJ2-7 | TRBD1 | . | TRBV3-1/TRBV3-2 | TGTGCCAGCAGCCGGGACAGGGCCTACGAGCAGTACTTC | CASSRDRAYEQYF
TRBJ2-6 | . | . | TRBV18 | TGTGCCAGCTCACGAAGACTAGTCCTCCCTGGGGCCAACGTCCTGACTTTC | CASSRRLVLPGANVLTF
TRBJ2-7 | . | . | TRBV19 | TGTGCCAGTAGTTCCGACAGGATCTCCTACGAGCAGTACTTC | CASSSDRISYEQYF
TRBJ2-7 | . | few | TRBV19 | TGTGCCAGTAGTATAGCAACAGGGAGATACGAGCAGTACTTC | CASSIATGRYEQYF
TRBJ2-5 | TRBD2 | . | TRBV14 | TGTGCCAGCAGCCAAGCGGGGGGTTTCAGCCAAGAGACCCAGTACTTC | CASSQAGGFSQETQYF
TRBJ2-3 | . | . | TRBV7-8 | TGTGCCAGCAGCCCAGCCCCAGCGGGCAGCACAGATACGCAGTATTTT | CASSPAPAGSTDTQYF
TRBJ2-7 | TRBD2 | . | TRBV18 | TGTGCCAGCTCACCCTCAAGCGGGGGCCCAACCTACGAGCAGTACTTC | CASSPSSGGPTYEQYF
TRBJ2-3 | . | . | TRBV5-1 | TGCGCCAGCGGGTCTTCGGGGGGCCGCGGAGATACGCAGTATTTT | CASGSSGGRGDTQYF
TRBJ2-1 | . | . | TRBV4-1 | TGCGCCAGCAGCCAAGATCCCAGCGGCAATGAGCAGTTCTTC | CASSQDPSGNEQFF
TRBJ2-3 | . | . | TRBV2 | TGTGCCAGCACCAAGAGTGCACCTAGCACAGATACGCAGTATTTT | CASTKSAPSTDTQYF
TRBJ2-2 | . | once | TRBV6-5 | TGTGCCAGCAGTTACTCGTTTACAGGGAACACCGGGGAGCTGTTTTTT | CASSYSFTGNTGELFF
TRBJ2-3 | TRBD2 | . | TRBV12-5 | TGTGCTAGTGGTTTGGGACTAGCGGGGGACACAGATACGCAGTATTTT | CASGLGLAGDTDTQYF
TRBJ2-1 | . | . | TRBV5-4 | TGTGCCAGCAGGGCGGCGGCGGAGTACAATGAGCAGTTCTTC | CASRAAAEYNEQFF
TRBJ1-2 | TRBD1 | . | TRBV6-5 | TGTGCCAGCAGTACCTTGACAGGGCAAATCGGCTACACCTTC | CASSTLTGQIGYTF
TRBJ2-5 | . | . | TRBV7-8 | TGTGCCAGCAGCCTGACAGGTGAACAAGAGACCCAGTACTTC | CASSLTGEQETQYF
TRBJ1-5 | . | few | TRBV6-6 | TGTGCCAGCAGTCCGACAGGCTCCGATCAGCCCCAGCATTTT | CASSPTGSDQPQHF
TRBJ1-1 | TRBD1 | . | TRBV4-1 | TGCGCCAGCAGCCACCAGGACAGGAGGTCTGAAGCTTTCTTT | CASSHQDRRSEAFF
TRBJ1-5 | . | . | TRBV2 | TGTGCCAGCAGTAGAGACAGCAATAATCAGCCCCAGCATTTT | CASSRDSNNQPQHF
TRBJ2-7 | TRBD1 | . | TRBV5-6 | TGTGCCAGCCAGGACAGGGGAGGCGAGCAGTACTTC | CASQDRGGEQYF
TRBJ2-1 | . | . | TRBV5-4 | TGTGCCAGCAGCTTGGGGGGGCCAGCGGCCAACAATGAGCAGTTCTTC | CASSLGGPAANNEQFF